This T cell receptor (beta chain) was identified during a study of response to subunit inactivated influenza vaccine. Study-wide results and limits: The study's authors posited that every seasonal influenza vaccination enlists few new T cells.

Via MiXCR, TCRdb re-called the RT-PCR reads, giving one row per CDR3 protein. The table includes approximately 290,000 distinct CDR3 sequences, roughly 22% detected once. The sample holds a few counts of this clonotype. What it binds is not known. V dropped 6 bases and J dropped 5; count of bases not matched to a gene: 7. The CDR3 totals 14 residues. Per the germline V gene, CDR1 is SGHTA and CDR2 is FQGNSA. This material consisted of PBMCs from blood, taken approximately 20 months after vaccination. The origin of this receptor is a man between 50 and 75 years old who received an inactivated influenza vaccine. J is TRBJ2-5 and V is TRBV7-2; TRBD1 agrees at 9 bases. CDR3 amino acids: CASRTGTGLETQYF. CDR3 nucleotide sequence: TGTGCCAGCAGAACCGGGACAGGGCTGGAGACCCAGTACTTC.